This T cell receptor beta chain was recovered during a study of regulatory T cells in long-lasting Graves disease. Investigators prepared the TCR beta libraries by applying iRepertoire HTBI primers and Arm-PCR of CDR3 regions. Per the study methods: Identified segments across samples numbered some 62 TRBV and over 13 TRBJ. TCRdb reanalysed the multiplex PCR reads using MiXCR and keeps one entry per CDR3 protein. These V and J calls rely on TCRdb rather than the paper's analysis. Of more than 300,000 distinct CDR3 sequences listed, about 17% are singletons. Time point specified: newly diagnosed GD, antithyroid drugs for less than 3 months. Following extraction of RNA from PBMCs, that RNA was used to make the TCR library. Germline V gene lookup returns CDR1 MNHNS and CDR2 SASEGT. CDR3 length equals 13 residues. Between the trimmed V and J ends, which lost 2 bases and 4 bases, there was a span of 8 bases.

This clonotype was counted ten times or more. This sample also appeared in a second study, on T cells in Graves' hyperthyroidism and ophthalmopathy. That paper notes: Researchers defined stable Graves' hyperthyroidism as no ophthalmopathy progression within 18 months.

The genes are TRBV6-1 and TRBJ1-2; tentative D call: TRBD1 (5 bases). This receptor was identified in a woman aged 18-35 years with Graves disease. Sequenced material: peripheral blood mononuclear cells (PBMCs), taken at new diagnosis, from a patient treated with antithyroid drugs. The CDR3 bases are TGTGCCAGCAGTGAATCGGGACCCTATGGCTACACCTTC. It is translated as CASSESGPYGYTF.